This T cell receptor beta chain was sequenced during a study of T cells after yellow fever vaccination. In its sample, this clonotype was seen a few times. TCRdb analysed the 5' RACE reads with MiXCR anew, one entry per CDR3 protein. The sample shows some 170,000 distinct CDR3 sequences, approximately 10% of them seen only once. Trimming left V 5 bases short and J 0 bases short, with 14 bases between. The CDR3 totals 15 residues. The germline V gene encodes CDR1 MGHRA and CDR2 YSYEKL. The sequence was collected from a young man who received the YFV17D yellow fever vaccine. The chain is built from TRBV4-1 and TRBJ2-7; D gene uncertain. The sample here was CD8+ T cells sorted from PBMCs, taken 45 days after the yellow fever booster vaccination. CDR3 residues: CASSAGAVSSYEQYF. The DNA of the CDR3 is TGCGCCAGCAGCGCCGGCGCGGTGAGCTCCTACGAGCAGTACTTC.